The clone carrying this T cell receptor (beta chain) has only one observation. The sample belongs to a study of CD8 T cells in Susac syndrome. Random-hexamer reverse transcription was applied to 0.5 to 1 ug RNA. TCRdb processed the immunoSEQ multiplex PCR reads anew with MiXCR; each CDR3 protein has one entry. The data hold 400,000 to 550,000 distinct CDR3 sequences, with approximately 89% observed a single time. The material sequenced was CD8+ T cells from PBMCs. The TCR sequence derives from a human donor with multiple sclerosis.

The CDR3 here is CASSSRESSSYNEQFF. CDR3 nucleotides: TGTGCCAGCAGCTCCCGGGAATCGAGCTCCTACAATGAGCAGTTCTTC. The chain links TRBV7-2 to TRBJ2-1, with a weak D call TRBD2 (5 bases). V shed 4 bases and J shed 0 bases, with 13 bases lying between them. Germline CDR1 is SGHTA and CDR2 is FQGNSA. The length of the CDR3 is 16 residues.